This T cell receptor beta chain was profiled in a study of early T cells in non-severe SARS-CoV-2 infection. This clonotype came up a few times. TCRdb processed the 5' RACE reads anew with MiXCR; each CDR3 protein has one entry. This table holds 55,000 or so distinct CDR3 sequences, 6.5% to 7.5% found once. In germline, CDR1 is SNHLY, CDR2 FYNNEI. V trimming: 10 bases; J trimming: 6 bases; junction bases outside the gene matches: 7. The CDR3 loop spans 14 amino acids. The genes are TRBV2 and TRBJ1-5, with 12 bases aligning to TRBD1. The source was whole blood, collected at baseline. The sequence was collected from an adult who was a healthcare worker with PCR-confirmed SARS-CoV-2 infection or an uninfected control (not recorded which). This chain's CDR3 is CATQGTGGGQPQHF. The CDR3 coding sequence is TGTGCCACCCAAGGGACAGGGGGCGGTCAGCCCCAGCATTTT.